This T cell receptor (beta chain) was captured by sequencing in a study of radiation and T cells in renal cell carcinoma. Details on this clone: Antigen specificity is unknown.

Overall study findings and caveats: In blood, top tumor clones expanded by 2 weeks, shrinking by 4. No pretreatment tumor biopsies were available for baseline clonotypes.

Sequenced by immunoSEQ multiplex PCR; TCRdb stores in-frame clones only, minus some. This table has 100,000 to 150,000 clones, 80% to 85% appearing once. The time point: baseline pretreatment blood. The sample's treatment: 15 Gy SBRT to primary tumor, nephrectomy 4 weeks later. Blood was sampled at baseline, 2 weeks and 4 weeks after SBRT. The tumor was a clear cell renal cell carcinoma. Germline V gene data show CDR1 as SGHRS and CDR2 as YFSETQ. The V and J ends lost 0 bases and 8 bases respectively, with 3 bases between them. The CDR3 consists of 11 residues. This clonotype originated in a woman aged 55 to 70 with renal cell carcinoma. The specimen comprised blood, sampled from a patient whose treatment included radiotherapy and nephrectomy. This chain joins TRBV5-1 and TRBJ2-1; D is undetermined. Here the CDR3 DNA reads TGCGCCAGCAGCTTGGGGTATGAGCAGTTCTTC. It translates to CASSLGYEQFF.